Listed below are T cell receptor beta chains from one sample, sequenced in a study of siplizumab effects on memory and regulatory T cells. TCRdb keeps only in-frame clones here, not all; method: immunoSEQ multiplex PCR. The profile covers tens of thousands of clones, with roughly 97% appearing a single time and roughly 0.1% taken by the ten largest. Material: naive CD8+ T cells sorted from blood. The source is a human donor in good health. The CDR3 runs from the conserved cysteine through the conserved F or W. The D gene is left open where the match is weak. Clone size, where shown, is once, few, many, or a class for clones that have expanded.

clone_size	v_call	j_call	d_call	cdr3_aa	cdr3_nt
-	TRBV6-5	TRBJ2-7	-	CASSYSAGTDYEQYF	TGTGCCAGCAGTTACTCGGCCGGGACTGATTACGAGCAGTACTTC
once	TRBV15	TRBJ2-1	-	CATSRVISDEQFF	TGTGCCACCAGCAGAGTAATTTCGGATGAGCAGTTCTTC
-	TRBV7-9	TRBJ2-7	-	CASSPSGGEQYF	TGTGCCAGCAGCCCCTCTGGGGGCGAGCAGTACTTC
-	TRBV19	TRBJ2-3	TRBD1	CASSGQGVTDTQYF	TGTGCCAGTAGTGGGCAGGGGGTGACAGATACGCAGTATTTT
-	TRBV29-1	TRBJ2-3	TRBD1	CSVEEAGGDTDTQYF	TGCAGCGTTGAGGAGGCAGGGGGCGACACAGATACGCAGTATTTT
-	TRBV7-3	TRBJ2-1	-	CASSPDYPNEQFF	TGTGCCAGCAGCCCGGACTATCCCAATGAGCAGTTCTTC
-	TRBV4-1	TRBJ2-2	-	CASSQDGVTGELFF	TGCGCCAGCAGCCAAGATGGGGTAACCGGGGAGCTGTTTTTT
-	TRBV19	TRBJ1-1	-	CASSLGASTEAFF	TGTGCCAGTAGTCTCGGGGCCAGCACTGAAGCTTTCTTT
-	TRBV9	TRBJ2-7	-	CASSVTGDSSYEQYF	TGTGCCAGCAGCGTAACGGGGGACAGCTCCTACGAGCAGTACTTC
-	TRBV7-3	TRBJ2-3	TRBD2	CASSFSSGGADTQYF	TGTGCCAGCAGCTTCTCTAGCGGGGGGGCAGATACGCAGTATTTT
-	TRBV27	TRBJ1-5	-	CASSLGSNQPQHF	TGTGCCAGCAGTTTGGGGAGCAATCAGCCCCAGCATTTT
-	TRBV12-5	TRBJ1-4	-	CASALVRGPTNEKLFF	TGTGCTAGTGCTCTTGTACGGGGGCCAACTAATGAAAAACTGTTTTTT
-	TRBV9	TRBJ2-7	-	CASSEGGSSYEQYF	TGTGCCAGCAGCGAGGGGGGGAGCTCCTACGAGCAGTACTTC
-	TRBV30	TRBJ2-5	TRBD2	CAWSQGLAGMGETQYF	TGTGCCTGGAGTCAGGGACTAGCGGGGATGGGAGAGACCCAGTACTTC
-	TRBV7-3	TRBJ1-1	-	CASSLETGTEAFF	TGTGCCAGCAGCCTCGAGACAGGAACTGAAGCTTTCTTT
-	TRBV7-9	TRBJ2-7	TRBD1	CASSAPGQGYEQYF	TGTGCCAGCAGTGCGCCCGGACAGGGTTACGAGCAGTACTTC
once	TRBV4-1	TRBJ2-7	-	CASSQVHEGYEQYF	TGCGCCAGCAGCCAAGTTCACGAGGGCTACGAGCAGTACTTC
-	TRBV6-5	TRBJ2-1	TRBD2	CASSYSAGGPLNEQFF	TGTGCCAGCAGTTACTCTGCGGGGGGGCCTTTAAATGAGCAGTTCTTC
-	TRBV5-4	TRBJ2-6	-	CASSPSVEGANVLIF	TGTGCCAGCAGCCCTTCGGTGGAGGGGGCCAACGTCCTGATTTTC
-	TRBV4-1	TRBJ2-1	-	CASSQENELLTWNEQFF	TGCGCCAGCAGCCAAGAAAACGAGCTACTTACGTGGAATGAGCAGTTCTTC
-	TRBV7-6	TRBJ2-5	-	CASSHFSRALEETQYF	TGTGCCAGCAGTCATTTCTCCAGGGCTTTAGAGGAGACCCAGTACTTC
-	TRBV27	TRBJ2-7	-	CASSLQGSYEQYF	TGTGCCAGCAGTTTACAGGGGTCCTACGAGCAGTACTTC
-	TRBV6-6	TRBJ2-7	-	CATLGTAYEQYF	TGTGCCACCCTGGGGACTGCCTACGAGCAGTACTTC
-	TRBV7-3	TRBJ2-5	-	CASSLSADQETQYF	TGTGCCAGCAGCTTATCGGCAGACCAAGAGACCCAGTACTTC
-	TRBV5-6	TRBJ1-1	-	CASSFGNTEAFF	TGTGCCAGCAGCTTCGGGAACACTGAAGCTTTCTTT
-	TRBV9	TRBJ2-6	-	CASSGGGANVLTF	TGTGCCAGCAGCGGGGGAGGGGCCAACGTCCTGACTTTC
-	TRBV5-1	TRBJ1-2	TRBD1	CASSLGDRGDGYTF	TGCGCCAGCAGCTTGGGCGACAGGGGGGATGGCTACACCTTC
-	TRBV6-1	TRBJ1-1	TRBD1	CASSDWDRADSTLNTEAFF	TGTGCCAGCAGTGACTGGGACAGGGCTGATTCAACGTTGAACACTGAAGCTTTCTTT
-	TRBV9	TRBJ2-1	TRBD2	CASSVESGGTYNEQFF	TGTGCCAGCAGCGTAGAAAGCGGGGGCACCTACAATGAGCAGTTCTTC
-	TRBV5-4	TRBJ2-2	-	CASSPGVADTGELFF	TGTGCCAGCAGCCCCGGGGTAGCCGACACCGGGGAGCTGTTTTTT
-	TRBV15	TRBJ1-1	-	CATSRGSQGQNTEAFF	TGTGCCACCAGCAGAGGATCCCAGGGGCAGAACACTGAAGCTTTCTTT
-	TRBV28	TRBJ1-1	TRBD1	CASSFHMGQGDTEAFF	TGTGCCAGCAGTTTCCACATGGGACAGGGGGACACTGAAGCTTTCTTT
-	TRBV7-6	TRBJ2-1	-	CASSLAGGPYNEQFF	TGTGCCAGCAGCTTAGCGGGGGGCCCCTACAATGAGCAGTTCTTC
-	TRBV6-5	TRBJ2-5	-	CASTWRETQYF	TGCGCCAGCACCTGGAGGGAGACCCAGTACTTC
-	TRBV6-1	TRBJ2-5	-	CASSEAGTFQETQYF	TGTGCCAGCAGTGAAGCGGGGACATTCCAAGAGACCCAGTACTTC
once	TRBV25-1	TRBJ1-2	-	CASSASGEGYTF	TGTGCCAGCAGTGCTTCCGGGGAGGGCTACACCTTC
-	TRBV11-2	TRBJ1-1	-	CASSSFGGGNTEAFF	TGTGCCAGCAGCTCCTTCGGGGGCGGGAACACTGAAGCTTTCTTT
-	TRBV27	TRBJ1-2	TRBD1	CASSPTSLQGAGGYTF	TGTGCCAGCAGTCCTACGAGTCTCCAGGGGGCTGGCGGCTACACCTTC
few	TRBV6-1	TRBJ2-5	-	CASRGGREETQYF	TGTGCCAGCAGGGGGGGGCGGGAAGAGACCCAGTACTTC
-	TRBV7-9	TRBJ1-1	-	CASSLALQGAAFF	TGTGCCAGCAGCTTAGCCCTACAAGGGGCCGCTTTCTTT
-	TRBV13	TRBJ1-4	-	CASSLGQINEKLFF	TGTGCCAGCAGCTTAGGGCAGATTAATGAAAAACTGTTTTTT
-	TRBV4-1	TRBJ2-7	-	CASSQVQGYEQYF	TGCGCCAGCAGCCAAGTACAGGGCTACGAGCAGTACTTC